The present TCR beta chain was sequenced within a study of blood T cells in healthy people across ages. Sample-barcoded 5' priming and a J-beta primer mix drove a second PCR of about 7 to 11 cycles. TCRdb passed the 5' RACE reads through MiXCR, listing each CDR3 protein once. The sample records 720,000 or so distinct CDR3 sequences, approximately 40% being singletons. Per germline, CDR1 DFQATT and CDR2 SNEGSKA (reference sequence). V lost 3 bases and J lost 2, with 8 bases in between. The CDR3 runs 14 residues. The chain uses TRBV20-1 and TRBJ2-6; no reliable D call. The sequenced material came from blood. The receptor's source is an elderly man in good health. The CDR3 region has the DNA TGCAGTGCTAGCCCCCGGGCTGGGGCCAACGTCCTGACTTTC. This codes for CSASPRAGANVLTF.